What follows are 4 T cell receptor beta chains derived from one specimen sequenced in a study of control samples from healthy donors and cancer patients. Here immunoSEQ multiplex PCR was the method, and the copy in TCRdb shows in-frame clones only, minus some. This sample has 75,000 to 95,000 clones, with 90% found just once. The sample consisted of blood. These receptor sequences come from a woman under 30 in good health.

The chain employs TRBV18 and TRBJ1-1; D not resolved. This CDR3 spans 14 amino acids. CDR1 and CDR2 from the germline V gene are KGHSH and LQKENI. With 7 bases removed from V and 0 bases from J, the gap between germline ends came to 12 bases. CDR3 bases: TGTGCCAGCTTGATGACTGGGATGAACACTGAAGCTTTCTTT. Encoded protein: CASLMTGMNTEAFF.

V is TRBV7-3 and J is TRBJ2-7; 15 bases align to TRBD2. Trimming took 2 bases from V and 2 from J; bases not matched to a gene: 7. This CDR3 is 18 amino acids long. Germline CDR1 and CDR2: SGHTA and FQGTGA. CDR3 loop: CASSLSAGTSGGPYEQYF. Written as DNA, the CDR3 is TGTGCCAGCAGCTTATCAGCGGGGACTAGCGGGGGGCCCTACGAGCAGTACTTC.

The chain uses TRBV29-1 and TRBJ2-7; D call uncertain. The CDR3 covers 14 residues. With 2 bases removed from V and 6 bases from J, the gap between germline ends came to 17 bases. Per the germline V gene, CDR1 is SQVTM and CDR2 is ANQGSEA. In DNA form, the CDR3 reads TGCAGCGTTGAAACGTTGCCCGACCTCTCCGAGCAGTACTTC. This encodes CSVETLPDLSEQYF.

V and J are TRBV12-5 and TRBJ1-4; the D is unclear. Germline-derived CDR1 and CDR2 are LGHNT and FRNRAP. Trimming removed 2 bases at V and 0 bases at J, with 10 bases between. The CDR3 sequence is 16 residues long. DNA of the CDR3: TGTGCTAGTGGTTTGTCGGGGAGACCAACTAATGAAAAACTGTTTTTT. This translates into CASGLSGRPTNEKLFF.